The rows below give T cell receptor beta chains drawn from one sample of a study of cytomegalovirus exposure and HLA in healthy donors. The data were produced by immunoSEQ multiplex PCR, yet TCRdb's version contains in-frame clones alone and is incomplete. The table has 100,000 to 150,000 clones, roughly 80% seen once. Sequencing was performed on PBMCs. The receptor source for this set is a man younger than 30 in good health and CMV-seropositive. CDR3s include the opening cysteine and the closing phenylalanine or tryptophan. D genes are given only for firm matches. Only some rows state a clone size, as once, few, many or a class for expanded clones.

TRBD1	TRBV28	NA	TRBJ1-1	CASTSPGQRLPEAFF	TGTGCCAGCACTTCTCCGGGACAGCGGCTGCCTGAAGCTTTCTTT
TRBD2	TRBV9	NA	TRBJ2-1	CASSVGVLAGGPGNEQFF	TGTGCCAGCAGCGTAGGTGTACTAGCGGGGGGGCCGGGGAATGAGCAGTTCTTC
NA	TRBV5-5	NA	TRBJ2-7	CASSFGAGDYEQYF	TGTGCCAGCAGCTTTGGTGCAGGGGACTACGAGCAGTACTTC
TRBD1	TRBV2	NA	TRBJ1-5	CASTMTGNSNQPQHF	TGTGCCAGCACTATGACAGGGAATAGCAATCAGCCCCAGCATTTT
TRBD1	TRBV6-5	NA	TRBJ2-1	CASSYTTGREQFF	TGTGCCAGCAGTTATACGACAGGGCGTGAGCAGTTCTTC
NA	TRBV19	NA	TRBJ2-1	CASMDRYYNEQFF	TGTGCCAGTATGGACAGATACTACAATGAGCAGTTCTTC
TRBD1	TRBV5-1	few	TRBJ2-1	CASSSAGQGDNEQFF	TGCGCCAGCAGCTCCGCGGGACAGGGGGATAATGAGCAGTTCTTC
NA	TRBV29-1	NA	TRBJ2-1	CSVVGGLDYEQFF	TGCAGCGTTGTTGGCGGTCTGGACTATGAGCAGTTCTTC
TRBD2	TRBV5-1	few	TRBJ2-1	CASSLSSGNYNEQFF	TGCGCCAGCAGCTTGTCTAGCGGGAATTACAATGAGCAGTTCTTC
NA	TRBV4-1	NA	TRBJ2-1	CASSSGRGDNEQFF	TGCGCCAGCAGCTCCGGCCGGGGAGACAATGAGCAGTTCTTC
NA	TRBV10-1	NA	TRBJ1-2	CANRRISGNYGYTF	TGCGCAAACCGGAGGATTAGTGGTAACTATGGCTACACCTTC
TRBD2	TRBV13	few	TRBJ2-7	CASSFSGVTYEQYF	TGTGCCAGCAGCTTTAGCGGGGTGACCTACGAGCAGTACTTC
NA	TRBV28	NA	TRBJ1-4	CASSDLSSTTNEKLFF	TGTGCCAGCAGTGATCTTTCTTCTACAACTAATGAAAAACTGTTTTTT
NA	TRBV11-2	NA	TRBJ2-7	CASSSNPDLGQGIYEQYF	TGTGCCAGCAGCTCTAACCCCGACCTGGGGCAGGGCATCTACGAGCAGTACTTC
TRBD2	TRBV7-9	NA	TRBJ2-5	CASSLAGTSGGGTQYF	TGTGCCAGCAGCTTAGCCGGGACTAGCGGGGGAGGGACCCAGTACTTC
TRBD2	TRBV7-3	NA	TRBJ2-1	CASSFASGGASIYEQFF	TGTGCCAGCAGCTTCGCTAGCGGGGGGGCTAGCATCTATGAGCAGTTCTTC
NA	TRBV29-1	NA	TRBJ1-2	CSVEYSNYGYTF	TGCAGCGTTGAATACTCTAACTATGGCTACACCTTC
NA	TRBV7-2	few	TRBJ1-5	CASSPHQGGGQPQHF	TGTGCCAGCAGCCCGCACCAGGGAGGAGGACAGCCCCAGCATTTT
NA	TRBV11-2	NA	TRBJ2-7	CASSLETYEQYF	TGTGCCAGCAGCTTGGAGACGTACGAGCAGTACTTC
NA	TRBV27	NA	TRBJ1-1	CASSPSPGVRSTEAFF	TGTGCCAGCAGCCCTAGCCCAGGGGTGAGGAGCACTGAAGCTTTCTTT
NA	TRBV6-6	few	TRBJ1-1	CASSYSSGANTEAFF	TGTGCCAGCAGTTACTCCTCAGGGGCGAACACTGAAGCTTTCTTT
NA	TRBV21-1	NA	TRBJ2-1	CASSRDRYNEQFF	TGTGCCAGCAGCAGGGACAGGTACAATGAGCAGTTCTTC
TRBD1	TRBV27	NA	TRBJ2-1	CASSPRDRGYNEQFF	TGTGCCAGCAGCCCGAGGGACAGGGGATACAATGAGCAGTTCTTC
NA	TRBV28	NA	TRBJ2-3	CASNGEVDTQYF	TGTGCCAGCAACGGGGAGGTAGATACGCAGTATTTT
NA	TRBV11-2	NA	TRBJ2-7	CASSLGQVYEQYF	TGTGCCAGCAGCTTAGGACAGGTGTACGAGCAGTACTTC
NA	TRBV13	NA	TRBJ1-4	CASSFPPNEKLFF	TGTGCCAGCAGCTTTCCCCCAAATGAAAAACTGTTTTTT
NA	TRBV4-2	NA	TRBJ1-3	CASSQDRSNSGNTIYF	TGTGCCAGCAGCCAAGACCGGAGCAACTCTGGAAACACCATATATTTT
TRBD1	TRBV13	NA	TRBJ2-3	CASTSGQGLRDTQYF	TGTGCCAGCACCTCGGGACAGGGGTTAAGGGATACGCAGTATTTT
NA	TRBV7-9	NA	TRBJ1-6	CASSTSTGPDSPLHF	TGTGCCAGCAGCACCTCAACAGGGCCGGATTCACCCCTCCACTTT
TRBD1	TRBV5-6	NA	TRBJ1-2	CASSYGTGVGGYTF	TGTGCCAGCAGTTACGGGACAGGGGTGGGCGGCTACACCTTC
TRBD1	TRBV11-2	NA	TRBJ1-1	CASSLDVRRGLLLNTEAFF	TGTGCCAGCAGCTTAGATGTTAGGAGGGGGCTCCTCCTGAACACTGAAGCTTTCTTT
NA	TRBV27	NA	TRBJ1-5	CASSFSSNQPQHF	TGTGCCAGCAGTTTCAGTTCAAATCAGCCCCAGCATTTT
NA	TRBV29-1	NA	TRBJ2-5	CSVEPGRQPETQYF	TGCAGCGTTGAACCAGGGCGACAACCGGAGACCCAGTACTTC
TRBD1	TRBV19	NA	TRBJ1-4	CASSHPGQGPEKLFF	TGTGCCAGTAGTCACCCGGGACAGGGGCCCGAAAAACTGTTTTTT
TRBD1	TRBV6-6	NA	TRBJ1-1	CASSYSGQGKTEAFF	TGTGCCAGCAGTTACTCGGGACAGGGGAAAACTGAAGCTTTCTTT
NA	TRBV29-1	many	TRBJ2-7	CSVHAGTSSYEQYF	TGCAGCGTTCACGCAGGAACGAGCTCCTACGAGCAGTACTTC
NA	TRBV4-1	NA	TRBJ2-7	CASSQVLRSDEQYF	TGCGCCAGCAGCCAAGTGCTACGGAGCGACGAGCAGTACTTC
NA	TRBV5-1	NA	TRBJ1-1	CASSFQGEAFF	TGCGCCAGCAGCTTCCAGGGAGAAGCTTTCTTT
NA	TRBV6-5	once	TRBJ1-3	CASRAPSGNTIYF	TGTGCCAGCAGGGCACCTTCGGGAAACACCATATATTTT
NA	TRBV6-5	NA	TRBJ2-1	CASSRTALSYNEQFF	TGTGCCAGCAGCCGGACAGCTTTATCCTACAATGAGCAGTTCTTC
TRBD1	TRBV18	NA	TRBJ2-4	CASSPGTGSPKNIQYF	TGTGCCAGCTCACCCGGGACAGGGAGTCCCAAAAACATTCAGTACTTC
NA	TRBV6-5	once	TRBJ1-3	CASSSDSLRNTIYF	TGTGCCAGCAGTTCGGACAGCTTAAGAAACACCATATATTTT
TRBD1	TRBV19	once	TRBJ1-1	CASSVVPGQGNTEAFF	TGTGCCAGTAGTGTGGTCCCGGGACAGGGGAACACTGAAGCTTTCTTT
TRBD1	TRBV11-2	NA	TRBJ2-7	CASSPRDSPYEQYF	TGTGCCAGCAGCCCCCGGGACAGTCCCTACGAGCAGTACTTC
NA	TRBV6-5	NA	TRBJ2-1	CASSYSRYNEQFF	TGTGCCAGCAGTTACTCGAGATACAATGAGCAGTTCTTC
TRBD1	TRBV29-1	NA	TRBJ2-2	CSVEDRGTAGELFF	TGCAGCGTTGAGGACAGGGGGACGGCCGGGGAGCTGTTTTTT
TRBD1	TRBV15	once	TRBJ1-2	CATSVDRGGGYTF	TGTGCCACCAGCGTCGACAGGGGTGGCGGCTACACCTTC
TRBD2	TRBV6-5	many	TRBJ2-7	CASSYASGGAGEQYF	TGTGCCAGCAGTTACGCTAGCGGGGGGGCCGGCGAGCAGTACTTC
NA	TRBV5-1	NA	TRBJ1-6	CASRRGVDSPLHF	TGCGCCAGCAGGCGGGGGGTTGATTCACCCCTCCACTTT
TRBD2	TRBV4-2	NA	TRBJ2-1	CASSQATTSGGADEQFF	TGTGCCAGCAGCCAAGCTACGACTAGCGGGGGGGCCGATGAGCAGTTCTTC
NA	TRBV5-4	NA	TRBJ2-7	CASSLPGIGYEQYF	TGTGCCAGCAGCTTGCCAGGGATTGGCTACGAGCAGTACTTC
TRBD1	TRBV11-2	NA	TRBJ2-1	CASSYGQGEDEQFF	TGTGCCAGCAGCTACGGACAGGGAGAGGATGAGCAGTTCTTC
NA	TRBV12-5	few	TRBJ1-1	CASGFWGGAPMNTEAFF	TGTGCTAGTGGTTTCTGGGGGGGCGCGCCCATGAACACTGAAGCTTTCTTT
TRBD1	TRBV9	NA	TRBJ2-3	CASSPGTGGFDTQYF	TGTGCCAGCAGCCCTGGGACAGGGGGTTTCGATACGCAGTATTTT